This T cell receptor beta chain is drawn from a study of T cell changes during pregnancy in multiple sclerosis. The CDR3 is made up of 19 amino acids. V lost 8 bases to trimming and J lost 3 bases; unmatched junction nucleotides: 22. Per germline, CDR1 MDHEN and CDR2 SYDVKM. Method: immunoSEQ multiplex PCR; TCRdb's copy keeps in-frame clones and lacks some. This sample has about 80,000 clones; 89% occur once, and the top ten carry around 2%. The J gene is TRBJ1-1, the V gene TRBV28; 9 nucleotides align to TRBD1. This TCR derives from a female donor with multiple sclerosis, enrolled in a pregnancy study. Material: peripheral blood, obtained before pregnancy. CDR3 sequence reads: CASETGGRPEDFVDTEAFF. The CDR3 DNA reads TGTGCCAGCGAGACAGGGGGGCGCCCCGAGGATTTCGTGGACACTGAAGCTTTCTTT. The variable domain in full, with the rest retrieved from reference TRBV28 and TRBJ1-1, is DVKVTQSSRYLVKRTGEKVFLECVQDMDHENMFWYRQDPGLGLRLIYFSYDVKMKEKGDIPEGYSVSREKKERFSLILESASTNQTSMYLCASETGGRPEDFVDTEAFFGQGTRLTVV.